The following is a T cell receptor (beta chain) sequence with its context. This table comes from immunoSEQ multiplex PCR, and its TCRdb copy is limited to in-frame clones, with some not included. The repertoire consists of fewer than 75,000 clones, with about 83% occurring once and the leading ten covering 3% to 4%. This sample was taken from a study of early stage breast cancer tumors. This receptor was identified in a person in their thirties with breast cancer. Sequencing input: blood.

The CDR3 DNA is TGTGCCAGCAGTTACTCGCCCCCGAGCACCGGGGAGCTGTTTTTT. This gives the protein CASSYSPPSTGELFF. This chain joins TRBV6-6 and TRBJ2-2; no firm D call. V was shortened by 0 bases and J by 4 bases, with 9 bases between the two germline ends. The V gene's germline CDR1 is MNHNY and CDR2 SVGAGI (reference sequence). This CDR3 is 15 amino acids long.